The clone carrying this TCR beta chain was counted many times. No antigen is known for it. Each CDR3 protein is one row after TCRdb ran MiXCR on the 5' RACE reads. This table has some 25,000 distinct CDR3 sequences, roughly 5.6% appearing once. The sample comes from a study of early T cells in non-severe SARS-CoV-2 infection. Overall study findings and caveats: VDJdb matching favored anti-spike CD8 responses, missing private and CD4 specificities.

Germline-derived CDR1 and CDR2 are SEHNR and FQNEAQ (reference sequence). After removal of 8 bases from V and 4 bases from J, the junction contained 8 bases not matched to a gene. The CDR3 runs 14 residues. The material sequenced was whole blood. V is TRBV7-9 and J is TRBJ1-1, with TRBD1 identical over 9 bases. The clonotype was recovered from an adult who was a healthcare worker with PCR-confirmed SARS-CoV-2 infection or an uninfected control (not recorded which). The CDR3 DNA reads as TGTGCCAGCGGCCGGGACAGGGCCAGCACTGAAGCTTTCTTT. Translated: CASGRDRASTEAFF. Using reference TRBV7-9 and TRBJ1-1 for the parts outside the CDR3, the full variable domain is DTGVSQNPRHKITKRGQNVTFRCDPISEHNRLYWYRQTLGQGPEFLTYFQNEAQLEKSRLLSDRFSAERPKGSFSTLEIQRTEQGDSAMYLCASGRDRASTEAFFGQGTRLTVV.